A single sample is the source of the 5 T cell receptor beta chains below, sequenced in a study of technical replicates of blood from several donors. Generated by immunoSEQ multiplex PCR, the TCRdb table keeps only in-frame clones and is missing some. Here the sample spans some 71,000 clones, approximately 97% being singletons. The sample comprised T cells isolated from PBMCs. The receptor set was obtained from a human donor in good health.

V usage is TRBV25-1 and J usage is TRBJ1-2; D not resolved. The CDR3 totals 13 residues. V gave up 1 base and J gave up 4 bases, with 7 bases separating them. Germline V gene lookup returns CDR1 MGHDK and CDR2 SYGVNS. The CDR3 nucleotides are TGTGCCAGCAGTGAATCGGGTCTCTATGGCTACACCTTC. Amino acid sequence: CASSESGLYGYTF.

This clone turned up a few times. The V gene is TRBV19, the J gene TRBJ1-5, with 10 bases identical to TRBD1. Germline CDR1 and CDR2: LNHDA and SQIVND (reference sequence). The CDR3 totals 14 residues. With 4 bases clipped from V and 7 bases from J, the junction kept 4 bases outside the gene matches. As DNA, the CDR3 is TGTGCCAGTAGTACGGGACAGGGGAAACAGCCCCAGCATTTT. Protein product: CASSTGQGKQPQHF.

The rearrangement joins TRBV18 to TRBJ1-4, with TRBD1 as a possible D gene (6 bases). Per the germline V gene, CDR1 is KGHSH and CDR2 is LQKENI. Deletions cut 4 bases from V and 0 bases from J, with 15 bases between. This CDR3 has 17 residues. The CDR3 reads CASSQLPGHTTNEKLFF. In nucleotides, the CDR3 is TGTGCCAGCTCACAACTACCGGGACACACAACTAATGAAAAACTGTTTTTT.

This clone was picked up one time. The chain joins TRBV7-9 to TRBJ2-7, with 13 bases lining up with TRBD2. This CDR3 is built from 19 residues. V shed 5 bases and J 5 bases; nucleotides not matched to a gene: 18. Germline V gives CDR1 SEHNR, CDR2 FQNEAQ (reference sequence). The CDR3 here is CASSPRTPGLAGFVNEQYF. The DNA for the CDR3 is TGTGCCAGCAGCCCACGAACCCCGGGACTAGCGGGATTTGTCAACGAGCAGTACTTC.

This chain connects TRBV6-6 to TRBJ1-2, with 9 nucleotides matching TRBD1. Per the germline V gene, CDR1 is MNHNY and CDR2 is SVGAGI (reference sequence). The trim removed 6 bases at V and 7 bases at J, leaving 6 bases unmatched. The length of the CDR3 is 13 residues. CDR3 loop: CASSPTGGLGYTF. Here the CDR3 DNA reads TGTGCCAGCAGCCCAACAGGGGGCCTTGGCTACACCTTC.